This T cell receptor beta chain was obtained from a study of blood T cell repertoires in COVID-19. About the study: Specimens from acute and convalescent COVID-19 originated in the United States, Italy and Spain. T cells, B-cell-depleted T cells, or PBMCs provided the cDNA or gDNA that served as material.

Some clones are missing from TCRdb's copy, which holds only in-frame ones; the method was immunoSEQ multiplex PCR. The table shows some 75,000 clones, with over 80% occurring only once. Seattle patient enrollment occurred during active infection, with longitudinal follow-up thereafter. Material: peripheral blood. This sequence was found in a man aged 45-60 years with COVID-19, enrolled during active disease.

This chain's CDR3 is CASMLRPSAPLHF. The DNA for the CDR3 is TGTGCCAGCATGCTCCGTCCGTCGGCACCCCTCCACTTT. The V and J genes are TRBV6-5 and TRBJ1-6; D remains unclear. CDR1 and CDR2 from the germline V gene are MNHEY and SVGAGI. The CDR3 is 13 residues long. V was shortened by 7 bases and J by 11 bases, with 15 bases between the two germline ends.